The sequence of this TCR beta chain was determined in a study of shared clonotypes between healthy human individuals. Study at large: There were three CD4 naive, three CD4 memory, two CD8 naive and one CD8 memory plates per donor. The study, taken as a whole, reports: The four-donor shared clonotypes exceeded non-shared clonotypes in generation probability, with non-shared ones scoring lower. At large depth, rarefaction still showed sorted-subset sequencing to be incomplete.

Trimming cost V 8 bases and J 1 base, with 10 bases left between them. The CDR3 has 13 amino acids. Germline CDR1 and CDR2: LGHNA and YSLEER. Generated by immunoSEQ multiplex PCR, the TCRdb table keeps only in-frame clones and is missing some. This table has some 1,900,000 clones, about 95% appearing once. Comments on this clone: The antigen is unknown.

As defined, naive CD8 cells were CD45RO-negative and positively selected for CCR7, with terminally differentiated effector memory CD45RA+ cells excluded. Healthy and HIV-negative, the adult donors had no recent acute infections or vaccinations. The sequenced sample consisted of naive CD8+ T cells sorted from blood. This sequence joins TRBV4-3 and TRBJ2-3, with a tentative D call TRBD2 (5 bases). This clonotype was sampled from a man between 18 and 35 years old in good health. In DNA form, the CDR3 reads TGCGCCAGCGGATTGAGGGGCACAGATACGCAGTATTTT. Its translation is CASGLRGTDTQYF.